The text below deals with one T cell receptor (beta chain). CDR1 is MDHEN, CDR2 SYDVKM, per germline. The CDR3 length is 13 residues. Losses at the gene ends were 9 bases for V and 5 bases for J; bases not matched to a gene: 9. As handled by the study authors: Amplification of reference gene primers provided the estimated nucleated cell counts. Only in-frame clones appear in the TCRdb table, and some are missing; sequencing was by immunoSEQ multiplex PCR. D and trimming come from the DNA, and the V and J calls and clone size come from that table. The sample contains 100,000 to 150,000 clones, 88% of which appear only once. This sample is drawn from a study of blood T cell repertoires in COVID-19. Study summary: Samples representing acute and convalescent COVID-19 were sourced from the United States, Italy and Spain. The analysed material was cDNA or gDNA that came from T cells, B-cell-depleted T cells, or PBMCs.

The chain combines TRBV28 with TRBJ2-7; 8 bases map to TRBD1. This TCR derives from a man in his sixties or seventies with active COVID-19. Sequencing was performed on peripheral blood. This chain's CDR3 is CASRTGGIDEQYF. The CDR3 DNA sequence: TGTGCCAGTAGAACAGGGGGTATAGACGAGCAGTACTTC.